This is a list of T cell receptor beta chains from one sample in a study of cytomegalovirus exposure and HLA in healthy donors. Some clones are missing from TCRdb's copy, which holds only in-frame ones; the method was immunoSEQ multiplex PCR. The sample yields 150,000 to 200,000 clones, about 75% seen once. Sequencing was done on a sample of PBMCs. The source of these receptors is a man aged 50-59 years in good health and CMV-seropositive. Each CDR3 is given with its conserved first and last residue. A D gene is named only where the DNA matches it firmly. Part of the rows lack a size; the others show once, few, many or a class for expanded clones.

>-|TRBV11-2|TRBJ1-1|-
TGTGCCAGCAGCTTATTTGGACAGAACACTGAAGCTTTCTTT
CASSLFGQNTEAFF
>TRBD1|TRBV30|TRBJ1-5|many
TGTGCCTGGAGTCCGGGGACAGATTATCAGCCCCAGCATTTT
CAWSPGTDYQPQHF
>TRBD1|TRBV5-4|TRBJ2-4|once
TGTGCCAGCAGCTTGAGGGGGCCCTCCGAAAACATTCAGTACTTC
CASSLRGPSENIQYF
>TRBD2|TRBV5-4|TRBJ2-3|-
TGTGCCAGCAGCACGCAACTAGCGGGGGGGCCAGATACGCAGTATTTT
CASSTQLAGGPDTQYF
>TRBD1|TRBV5-5|TRBJ2-4|-
TGTGCCAGCAGTCTGGGACAGGGAAACCGCCCCCAGGGCAAAAACATTCAGTACTTC
CASSLGQGNRPQGKNIQYF
>TRBD1|TRBV11-2|TRBJ1-6|-
TGTGCCAGCAGCCGGACAGGGGCGGATTCACCCCTCCACTTT
CASSRTGADSPLHF
>-|TRBV19|TRBJ2-3|-
TGTGCCAGTAGTATCTCCGGGGGCACAGATACGCAGTATTTT
CASSISGGTDTQYF
>-|TRBV7-8|TRBJ2-4|-
TGTGCCAGCAGCCCAACGCTAGTAGAGGGAAACATTCAGTACTTC
CASSPTLVEGNIQYF
>TRBD1|TRBV14|TRBJ2-7|-
TGTGCCAGCAGCCAAGTCGGTCTGGGACAGGGAGCCTCCTACGAGCAGTACTTC
CASSQVGLGQGASYEQYF
>-|TRBV19|TRBJ1-1|-
TGTGCCAGTAGTATTGGTGGCTCCACTGAAGCTTTCTTT
CASSIGGSTEAFF
>-|TRBV6-6|TRBJ2-7|-
TGTGCCAGCAGTTACCTCAGGGGTGGCTACGAGCAGTACTTC
CASSYLRGGYEQYF
>-|TRBV7-9|TRBJ2-5|-
TGTGCCAGCAGCTTAGCGATAGGGGTCGAGACCCAGTACTTC
CASSLAIGVETQYF
>-|TRBV19|TRBJ2-1|few
TGTGCCAGTAGTATCTATGGAGGGTTCGATGAGCAGTTCTTC
CASSIYGGFDEQFF
>-|TRBV5-1|TRBJ2-7|-
TGCGCCAGCAGCCCGGACAGCAATACCTACGAGCAGTACTTC
CASSPDSNTYEQYF
>-|TRBV7-2|TRBJ1-1|-
TGTGCCAGCAGCTTAGGGACAGCAGTGAACACTGAAGCTTTCTTT
CASSLGTAVNTEAFF
>TRBD1|TRBV6-5|TRBJ1-2|few
TGTGCCAGCAGGGACGGGACAGCCTATGGCTACACCTTC
CASRDGTAYGYTF
>-|TRBV9|TRBJ1-5|-
TGTGCCAGCGGCCGATTAAATCAGCCCCAGCATTTT
CASGRLNQPQHF
>-|TRBV10-3|TRBJ2-5|-
TGTGCCATCAGTGAGTCGGTCCGAGGGTATGGAGAGACCCAGTACTTC
CAISESVRGYGETQYF
>TRBD2|TRBV4-3|TRBJ2-2|-
TGCGCCAGCACCCAACTAGCGGGGGGCGGCGGGGAGCTGTTTTTT
CASTQLAGGGGELFF
>-|TRBV7-9|TRBJ2-4|-
TGTGCCAGCAGCTTAAGCGACAGATTAAAAAACATTCAGTACTTC
CASSLSDRLKNIQYF
>-|TRBV6-6|TRBJ2-5|-
TGTGCCAGCAGATCCGGGTCCGCAGCAGAGACCCAGTACTTC
CASRSGSAAETQYF
>-|TRBV5-1|TRBJ2-2|-
TGCGCCAGCATCATCCCCAGGGTCACCCTGAACACCGGGGAGCTGTTTTTT
CASIIPRVTLNTGELFF
>TRBD1|TRBV28|TRBJ1-2|-
TGTGCCAGCAGTTTAAGTCACTACAGGGGGCCTCAGGGCTACACCTTC
CASSLSHYRGPQGYTF
>TRBD1|TRBV6-5|TRBJ2-7|-
TGTGCCAGCAGTAAGACAGGGGTATCCTACGAGCAGTACTTC
CASSKTGVSYEQYF
>TRBD2|TRBV27|TRBJ2-7|-
TGTGCCAGCAGTTCACAGAGCGGGGGACTCTACGAGCAGTACTTC
CASSSQSGGLYEQYF
>TRBD1|TRBV5-5|TRBJ2-2|-
TGTGCCAGCAGCCTCGGTCCCAGAGCCGGGACAGGGGGCACCGGGGAGCTGTTTTTT
CASSLGPRAGTGGTGELFF
>-|TRBV19|TRBJ1-2|-
TGTGCCAGTAGATCGCAGGGCGGCTACACCTTC
CASRSQGGYTF
>TRBD1|TRBV6-1|TRBJ1-1|-
TGTGCCAGCAGTGCCACAGGGGGCACTGAAGCTTTCTTT
CASSATGGTEAFF
>-|TRBV13|TRBJ2-1|-
TGTGCCAGCAGCTTAGGGGCGCTAGCCGGCTACAATGAGCAGTTCTTC
CASSLGALAGYNEQFF
>-|TRBV11-2|TRBJ2-3|few
TGTGCCAGCAGCGCCAAACGGGGGGACAAAGCTAGCACAGATACGCAGTATTTT
CASSAKRGDKASTDTQYF
>TRBD1|TRBV19|TRBJ1-6|-
TGTGCCAGTAGTATGGGACAGGGCTCTAATTCACCCCTCCACTTT
CASSMGQGSNSPLHF
>-|TRBV5-1|TRBJ2-7|-
TGCGCCAGCAGCCATAGGGGGGAGCAGTACTTC
CASSHRGEQYF
>-|TRBV15|TRBJ2-7|-
TGTGCCACCAGCAGTCCCCGGCGGGGCGAGCAGTACTTC
CATSSPRRGEQYF
>-|TRBV11-2|TRBJ2-3|-
TGTGCCAGCAGCCTAGGGGGGGGGTATTATACGCAGTATTTT
CASSLGGGYYTQYF
>TRBD1|TRBV4-1|TRBJ1-4|few
TGCGCCAGCAGCCCGGGACAGTCAACTAATGAAAAACTGTTTTTT
CASSPGQSTNEKLFF
>-|TRBV27|TRBJ1-2|-
TGTGCCAGCAGTCTCCGTTCGGGCTATGGCTACACCTTC
CASSLRSGYGYTF